The sequence of this T cell receptor (beta chain) was determined in a study of tumor-infiltrating lymphocytes in primary liver carcinoma. General observations from the study: Pairs of tumor regions overlapped more than tumor-adjacent and tumor-blood pairs did. Tumors had a significantly higher top-250-clone fraction than blood (p = 0.039).

The study extracted blood RNA from unsorted whole blood and also extracted germline DNA. A note on this clonotype: Its specificity is not known. A much larger clone differs by one base, so this may be a read error.

Synthesis of TCR beta cDNA was carried out from about 500 ng total RNA with a constant-region primer. Each TCR beta library was derived from three nested multiplex PCR rounds that employed slightly modified ARM-PCR. Each of the first two PCR rounds ran approximately 10 cycles with TRBV1-TRBV30 forward and C-beta reverse primers. TCRdb redid the calling of the multiplex PCR reads with MiXCR, one entry per CDR3 protein. This table holds about 310,000 distinct CDR3 sequences, roughly two thirds found once. V lost 6 bases and J 1 base, leaving 17 bases between the germline ends. Germline CDR1 is MNHEY and CDR2 is SVGEGT. The CDR3 is 16 residues long.

The sequencing sample was made of peripheral blood. The chain combines TRBV6-2 or TRBV6-3 with TRBJ2-3; D unclear. The TCR sequence derives from a man in his forties with primary liver carcinoma and hepatitis B virus infection. The CDR3 reads CASRSPSRKGTDTQYF. The CDR3 DNA reads as TGTGCCAGCAGATCACCGAGCAGAAAAGGCACAGATACGCAGTATTTT.